Below, 32 T cell receptor beta chains from the same sample are listed, as sequenced in a study of post-analysis software for immune sequencing data. Study-wide points: Four or five TRBV segments (TRBV5-6, TRBV5-1 and TRBV20-1 among them) occurred more frequently in patients than in controls.

TCR beta cDNA libraries included unique molecular identifiers. Via MiXCR, TCRdb re-called the PCR reads, giving one row per CDR3 protein. The sample has 350,000 to 500,000 distinct CDR3 sequences, roughly 40% seen once. Their antigen targets remain unknown. Material: blood. The receptors derive from a girl aged 2 to 10 with multiple sclerosis.

In this sample, this clonotype turned up a few times. This sequence joins TRBV7-6 and TRBJ2-5; no clear D. This CDR3 has 13 residues. Trimming cost V 6 bases and J 4 bases, with 12 bases left between them. Germline V gene lookup returns CDR1 SGHVS and CDR2 FNYEAQ. CDR3 in DNA: TGTGCCAGCAGTTTGGTCAGGAGAGAGACCCAGTACTTC. Protein sequence: CASSLVRRETQYF.

This rearrangement joins TRBV7-9 to TRBJ1-2, with D possibly matching TRBD1 (5 bases). CDR3 length: 14 residues. V was trimmed by 5 bases and J by 1 base, leaving 11 bases between them. Germline V gene lookup returns CDR1 SEHNR and CDR2 FQNEAQ (reference sequence). The CDR3 sequence is CASSGRGLNYGYTF. Written as DNA, the CDR3 is TGTGCCAGCAGCGGACGGGGACTTAACTATGGCTACACCTTC.

This chain connects TRBV9 to TRBJ2-1; 9 bases agree with TRBD2. The CDR3 sequence is 17 residues long. Germline V gene data show CDR1 as SGDLS and CDR2 as YYNGEE. Trimming took 0 bases from V and 0 from J; bases not matched to a gene: 4. The CDR3 protein is CASSVDGGGASYNEQFF. The CDR3 bases are TGTGCCAGCAGCGTAGACGGCGGGGGGGCCTCCTACAATGAGCAGTTCTTC.

The chain combines TRBV7-9 with TRBJ2-1; the D is unclear. Trimming removed 1 base from V and 8 bases from J, with 12 bases in between. The CDR3 totals 14 residues. Germline assignment: CDR1 SEHNR and CDR2 FQNEAQ (reference sequence). The CDR3 DNA is TGTGCCAGCAGCTTAGGACCTGTTATCGATGAGCAGTTCTTC. Translation: CASSLGPVIDEQFF.

The chain is built from TRBV9 and TRBJ2-5, with TRBD2 matching 9 bases. Germline V gene data show CDR1 as SGDLS and CDR2 as YYNGEE. Trimming removed 0 bases from V and 5 bases from J; junction bases left unmatched: 8. The CDR3 totals 16 residues. CDR3 sequence reads: CASSVAQVAGEETQYF. CDR3 nucleotides: TGTGCCAGCAGCGTAGCTCAGGTAGCGGGGGAGGAGACCCAGTACTTC.

V gene TRBV4-1 combines with J gene TRBJ2-1; D remains unclear. The germline V and J ends were trimmed by 3 bases and 1 base, with 7 bases remaining between them. Per the germline V gene, CDR1 is MGHRA and CDR2 is YSYEKL. This CDR3 is 14 amino acids long. CDR3 sequence (DNA): TGCGCCAGCAGCCACAGAGGATCCTACAATGAGCAGTTCTTC. This translates into CASSHRGSYNEQFF.

The CDR3 loop is CASSLGQGEDIQYF. The CDR3 DNA follows: TGCGCCAGCAGCCTAGGACAGGGAGAGGACATTCAGTACTTC. This chain connects TRBV5-1 to TRBJ2-4; the match to TRBD1 covers 8 bases. Germline CDR1 SGHRS, CDR2 YFSETQ. J was trimmed by 8 bases and V by 4 bases; bases with no gene match: 8. The CDR3 has 14 residues.

The CDR3: CASSLYEDYNEQFF. CDR3 bases: TGTGCCAGCAGCCTATATGAGGACTACAATGAGCAGTTCTTC. The V and J genes are TRBV6-5 and TRBJ2-1, with D unresolved. Germline loops: CDR1 MNHEY, CDR2 SVGAGI. V shed 6 bases and J shed 3 bases, with 12 bases lying between them. The CDR3 length is 14 residues.

The V and J genes are TRBV29-1 and TRBJ2-7; D remains ambiguous. V lost 7 bases to trimming and J lost 2 bases, with 12 bases between them. In germline, CDR1 is SQVTM, CDR2 ANQGSEA. CDR3 length: 12 amino acids. The CDR3 spells CSAMTPAYEQYF. CDR3 in DNA: TGCAGCGCCATGACTCCTGCCTACGAGCAGTACTTC.

CDR3 loop: CASSCSLSCWYNEQFF. In DNA form, the CDR3 reads TGCGCCAGCAGCTGCTCTCTGTCCTGCTGGTACAATGAGCAGTTCTTC. V is TRBV5-1 and J is TRBJ2-1; D gene uncertain. V dropped 3 bases and J dropped 4 bases, with 17 bases sitting between them. Germline values: CDR1 SGHRS, CDR2 YFSETQ. The CDR3 runs to 16 residues. Supplemented by reference TRBV5-1 and TRBJ2-1, the full variable domain reads KAGVTQTPRYLIKTRGQQVTLSCSPISGHRSVSWYQQTPGQGLQFLFEYFSETQRNKGNFPGRFSGRQFSNSRSEMNVSTLELGDSALYLCASSCSLSCWYNEQFFGPGTRLTVL.

The table lists this clonotype with a few counts. The chain has TRBV5-5 and TRBJ1-2; 9 nucleotides agree with TRBD1. Germline CDR1 and CDR2: SGHKS and YYEKEE (reference sequence). V lost 4 bases and J lost 1; bases outside the gene matches: 8. CDR3 size: 16 residues. Written as DNA, the CDR3 is TGTGCCAGCAGCGCCGGGACAGGGTTAGATAACTATGGCTACACCTTC. Protein product: CASSAGTGLDNYGYTF.

This clonotype was observed a few times. The CDR3 spells CSVVGPMSNTEAFF. CDR3 nucleotides: TGCAGCGTTGTGGGACCCATGTCGAACACTGAAGCTTTCTTT. The V and J genes are TRBV29-1 and TRBJ1-1, with D tentatively TRBD1 (5 bases). V lost 4 bases, J lost 1 base, and 13 bases lay in between. Germline-derived CDR1 and CDR2 are SQVTM and ANQGSEA. The length of the CDR3 is 14 residues.

This chain links TRBV7-2 with TRBJ2-3; D is unclear. Trimming stripped 1 base from V and 1 base from J, with 6 bases between. CDR3 length: 14 residues. Germline V gives CDR1 SGHTA, CDR2 FQGNSA. The CDR3 reads CASSLVQGTDTQYF. The CDR3 DNA reads TGTGCCAGCAGCTTAGTTCAGGGCACAGATACGCAGTATTTT.

This clonotype was seen only a few times. This chain joins TRBV29-1 and TRBJ2-1, with 9 bases aligning to TRBD2. Germline CDR1 is SQVTM and CDR2 is ANQGSEA. Trimming took 5 bases from V and 2 from J; bases not matched to a gene: 10. The CDR3 sequence is 16 residues long. CDR3 DNA: TGCAGCGTTTTCACTATTAGCGGGAGCACCTACAATGAGCAGTTCTTC. It encodes CSVFTISGSTYNEQFF.

This clonotype was observed a handful of times. The chain joins TRBV20-1 to TRBJ2-7; 10 nucleotides match TRBD2. CDR1 and CDR2 (germline): DFQATT, SNEGSKA (reference sequence). The CDR3 spans 13 residues. Trimming at V came to 3 bases and at J to 3 bases, leaving 2 bases not matched to a gene. The CDR3 sequence is CSASPSGGYEQYF. As DNA, the CDR3 is TGCAGTGCTAGTCCTAGCGGGGGCTACGAGCAGTACTTC.

This clonotype was seen only a few times. This chain joins TRBV12-3 or TRBV12-4 and TRBJ2-7; D may be TRBD1 (6 bases). The V end was cut by 5 bases, the J end by 6 bases, with 17 bases between. This CDR3 region has 14 residues. As DNA, the CDR3 is TGTGCCAGCAGTAAGGGACACAGGTCGGCCGAGCAGTACTTC. Translated: CASSKGHRSAEQYF.

V and J are TRBV5-6 and TRBJ1-1, with a possible D match to TRBD1 (6 bases). This CDR3 region has 16 residues. Germline V lookup: CDR1 SGHDT, CDR2 YYEEEE. V was pared by 4 bases and J by 1 base, with 17 bases between. CDR3: CASSIFTGQPNTEAFF. DNA of the CDR3: TGTGCCAGCAGCATCTTTACAGGACAGCCGAACACTGAAGCTTTCTTT. Supplemented by reference TRBV5-6 and TRBJ1-1, the full variable domain reads DAGVTQSPTHLIKTRGQQVTLRCSPKSGHDTVSWYQQALGQGPQFIFQYYEEEERQRGNFPDRFSGHQFPNYSSELNVNALLLGDSALYLCASSIFTGQPNTEAFFGQGTRLTVV.

This clonotype occurred a few times. This chain connects TRBV6-5 to TRBJ1-2; TRBD1 aligns across 7 bases. V shed 5 bases, J shed 2 bases, and the junction held 8 bases outside the gene matches. CDR1 is MNHEY and CDR2 is SVGAGI in the germline V gene. The CDR3 has 15 amino acids. CDR3 sequence reads: CASSLSTGINYGYTF. For the CDR3, the DNA is TGTGCCAGCAGTCTATCGACAGGGATCAACTATGGCTACACCTTC.

This chain uses TRBV28 with TRBJ1-2, with D possibly being TRBD1 (5 bases). Trimming removed 5 bases from V and 3 bases from J, with 10 bases in between. This CDR3 is 13 amino acids long. Germline V CDR1 and CDR2: MDHEN, SYDVKM. The CDR3 DNA reads TGTGCCAGCAGTGGGGACGGGCACTATGGCTACACCTTC. It codes for CASSGDGHYGYTF.

This clonotype turned up a few times. This chain uses TRBV7-3 with TRBJ2-6, with a tentative D call TRBD1 (6 bases). Trimming stripped 5 bases from V and 4 bases from J, with 12 bases between. Germline CDR1 SGHTA, CDR2 FQGTGA. The length of the CDR3 is 15 residues. In DNA, the CDR3 is TGTGCCAGCAGCGGATCAGGGGTAGGGGCCAACGTCCTGACTTTC. Encoded protein: CASSGSGVGANVLTF.

A remark on this clonotype: The conserved phenylalanine or tryptophan normally closing the CDR3 is absent here, so this likely arose from a read error. The chain couples TRBV29-1 to TRBJ2-1; possible D gene TRBD2, 6 bases. Looked up from germline, CDR1 is SQVTM and CDR2 is ANQGSEA. CDR3 length: 14 residues. V was clipped by 3 bases and J by 8 bases, with 17 bases between them. The CDR3 is CSVDFAGSIYEQFS. CDR3 DNA sequence: TGCAGCGTTGACTTCGCCGGGAGTATCTATGAGCAGTTCTCC.

Comments on this clonotype: The junction does not match germline at one end; this may be a read error. CDR3 DNA: TGTGTCTGGAGTTTTACTTCCGGGAGGGAGACCCAGTACTTC. Protein: CVWSFTSGRETQYF. The chain has TRBV30 and TRBJ2-5, with 7 positions matching TRBD2. The CDR3 extends over 14 amino acids. Germline lookup yields CDR1 GTSNPN and CDR2 SVGIG (reference sequence).

A few counts support this clonotype. The chain couples TRBV5-1 to TRBJ1-2; D gene uncertain. Germline V gene data show CDR1 as SGHRS and CDR2 as YFSETQ. The CDR3 consists of 14 residues. Trimming took off 7 bases at V and 0 bases at J, with 13 bases between the two ends. CDR3: CASARGYPNYGYTF. Written as DNA, the CDR3 is TGCGCCAGCGCACGAGGGTACCCTAACTATGGCTACACCTTC. Full variable domain (remainder filled in from reference TRBV5-1 and TRBJ1-2): KAGVTQTPRYLIKTRGQQVTLSCSPISGHRSVSWYQQTPGQGLQFLFEYFSETQRNKGNFPGRFSGRQFSNSRSEMNVSTLELGDSALYLCASARGYPNYGYTFGSGTRLTVV.

The rearrangement uses TRBV20-1 and TRBJ1-2; D is possibly TRBD1 (6 bases). V was cut by 0 bases and J by 5 bases, with 19 bases left in between. CDR3 length: 16 amino acids. Germline-derived CDR1 and CDR2 are DFQATT and SNEGSKA (reference sequence). This CDR3 is CSARDPPATGFYGYTF. CDR3 DNA sequence: TGCAGTGCTAGAGACCCCCCCGCAACAGGGTTTTATGGCTACACCTTC.

The chain links TRBV5-1 to TRBJ2-7; 7 bases line up with TRBD1. Germline CDR1 is SGHRS and CDR2 is YFSETQ. This CDR3 is built from 16 residues. Trimming at V came to 0 bases and at J to 2 bases, leaving 8 bases not matched to a gene. CDR3 in amino acids: CASSLGTGTETYEQYF. The CDR3 DNA follows: TGCGCCAGCAGCTTGGGAACCGGGACAGAAACCTACGAGCAGTACTTC.

This chain connects TRBV5-5 to TRBJ2-5, with no clear D. The V gene lost 5 bases and the J gene lost 5 bases, with 10 bases spanning the gap. Germline CDR1 is SGHKS and CDR2 is YYEKEE (reference sequence). This CDR3 spans 12 amino acids. The CDR3 spells CASRTREETQYF. CDR3 nucleotide sequence: TGTGCCAGCAGGACGAGAGAGGAGACCCAGTACTTC.

The chain employs TRBV29-1 and TRBJ2-1; 10 bases agree with TRBD2. CDR3 length: 14 residues. In germline, CDR1 is SQVTM, CDR2 ANQGSEA. V trimming: 4 bases; J trimming: 10 bases; junction bases outside the gene matches: 10. CDR3 nucleotide sequence: TGCAGCGTTGTGACTAGCGGGTCCTACTTGGAGCAGTTCTTC. Encoded protein: CSVVTSGSYLEQFF.

The J gene is TRBJ1-4, the V gene TRBV20-1; 10 bases match TRBD1. This CDR3 is built from 18 residues. Per the germline V gene, CDR1 is DFQATT and CDR2 is SNEGSKA (reference sequence). J lost 0 bases, V lost 0 bases, and 7 bases had no gene match. CDR3 protein: CSARDLGTGDTTNEKLFF. As DNA, the CDR3 is TGCAGTGCTAGAGACCTGGGGACAGGGGATACAACTAATGAAAAACTGTTTTTT.

The CDR3 region has the DNA TGTGCCAGCAGTTTTGGCCCCCCACTAGCGGGCCCTTTGAAGGAGCAGTTCTTC. Amino acids: CASSFGPPLAGPLKEQFF. This chain uses TRBV27 with TRBJ2-1, with 9 bases that match TRBD2. Germline assignment: CDR1 MNHEY and CDR2 SMNVEV (reference sequence). J gave up 10 bases and V 3 bases, and 19 bases lay outside the gene matches. This CDR3 has 18 amino acids.

The chain combines TRBV12-3 or TRBV12-4 with TRBJ1-2; 9 bases fit TRBD1. V gave up 5 bases and J gave up 12 bases; unmatched junction bases: 7. The CDR3 extends over 12 amino acids. This chain's CDR3 is CASSRDREVNTF. The DNA of the CDR3 is TGTGCCAGCAGTCGGGACAGGGAGGTTAACACCTTC.

The chain recombines TRBV9 with TRBJ2-1, with 12 bases identical to TRBD2. The CDR3 is 16 amino acids. The germline gives CDR1 SGDLS, CDR2 YYNGEE. With 3 bases clipped from V and 12 bases from J, the junction kept 13 bases outside the gene matches. The CDR3 sequence is CASSGGMGLAGIGQFF. The CDR3 region has the DNA TGTGCCAGCAGCGGCGGCATGGGACTAGCGGGTATTGGGCAGTTCTTC.

Notes on this clonotype: A clone one base away is much larger, so this may be a read error. The genes are TRBV7-2 and TRBJ2-5; D unclear. Trimming pared 5 bases from V and 3 bases from J, leaving 10 bases between. CDR3 size: 13 residues. The germline V gene has CDR1 SGHTA and CDR2 FQGNSA. CDR3 in DNA: TGTGCCAGCAGCGTAAGGCAGGAAGAGACCCAGTACTTC. Translated: CASSVRQEETQYF.